The 24 T cell receptor beta chains in this list originate from one sample, sequenced in a study of T cell responses to AZD1222 COVID-19 vaccine. Clones were sequenced by immunoSEQ multiplex PCR, and TCRdb holds only the in-frame ones, with some missing. This table has about 97,000 clones, 75% to 90% appearing once. Sequenced here: peripheral blood, sampled on day 0 of AZD1222 vaccination. The origin of the receptors is an adult in good health.

The chain carries TRBV5-1 and TRBJ2-7; 7 positions agree with TRBD1. The length of the CDR3 is 14 residues. V shed 4 bases, J shed 1 base, and the junction held 5 bases outside the gene matches. In germline, CDR1 is SGHRS, CDR2 YFSETQ. This CDR3 is CASSVGQVSYEQYF. CDR3 bases: TGCGCCAGCAGCGTTGGACAGGTGTCCTACGAGCAGTACTTC. Together with reference TRBV5-1 and TRBJ2-7, the CDR3 gives the full variable domain: KAGVTQTPRYLIKTRGQQVTLSCSPISGHRSVSWYQQTPGQGLQFLFEYFSETQRNKGNFPGRFSGRQFSNSRSEMNVSTLELGDSALYLCASSVGQVSYEQYFGPGTRLTVT.

V usage is TRBV5-1 and J usage is TRBJ1-4; 12 nucleotides align to TRBD1. V lost 7 bases, J lost 0 bases, and 7 bases stayed unmatched. Germline V CDR1 and CDR2: SGHRS, YFSETQ. This CDR3 region has 17 residues. The CDR3 sequence is CASWPGQGAATNEKLFF. In DNA, the CDR3 is TGCGCCAGCTGGCCGGGACAGGGGGCCGCAACTAATGAAAAACTGTTTTTT.

The chain combines TRBV7-6 with TRBJ2-3, with TRBD2 as a possible D gene (6 bases). Germline values: CDR1 SGHVS, CDR2 FNYEAQ. Trimming took off 5 bases at V and 5 bases at J, with 23 bases between the two ends. This CDR3 region has 17 residues. The CDR3 loop is CASSPSQGLTRGDTQYF. CDR3 DNA: TGTGCCAGCAGCCCAAGCCAGGGACTGACCCGCGGAGATACGCAGTATTTT.

The V and J genes are TRBV10-3 and TRBJ2-5; TRBD1 matches 10 bases. The CDR3 sequence is 13 residues long. V was clipped by 10 bases and J by 3 bases; unmatched bases: 5. Germline V gene data show CDR1 as ENHRY and CDR2 as SYGVKD. The CDR3 loop is CATAGQGEETQYF. In DNA, the CDR3 is TGTGCCACCGCCGGACAGGGGGAAGAGACCCAGTACTTC.

The rearrangement uses TRBV6-2 or TRBV6-3 and TRBJ2-5; 9 positions match TRBD2. Germline V gene lookup returns CDR1 MNHEY and CDR2 SVGEGT. The J segment lost 5 bases and the V segment lost 2 bases, leaving 12 bases of the junction unmatched. The CDR3 is made up of 17 amino acids. The CDR3 here is CASSYLERGLASETQYF. CDR3 DNA sequence: TGTGCCAGCAGTTACCTCGAGCGGGGACTAGCCTCGGAGACCCAGTACTTC.

This chain uses TRBV5-5 with TRBJ1-2, with D unresolved. Trimming removed 1 base from V and 1 base from J, with 8 bases in between. Germline V lookup: CDR1 SGHKS, CDR2 YYEKEE (reference sequence). The CDR3 loop spans 14 amino acids. Here the CDR3 reads CASSLNSVNYGYTF. The CDR3 nucleotides are TGTGCCAGCAGCTTGAATTCAGTTAACTATGGCTACACCTTC.

The gene calls are TRBV5-4 and TRBJ2-2; D remains unclear. V dropped 1 base and J dropped 4 bases, with 11 bases sitting between them. Per germline, CDR1 SGHNT and CDR2 YYREEE (reference sequence). The CDR3 spans 15 residues. The CDR3 spells CASSLNPWGTGELFF. The CDR3, as DNA: TGTGCCAGCAGCTTGAACCCCTGGGGCACCGGGGAGCTGTTTTTT.

This clone was observed a single time. The CDR3 spells CASSQRQGTNYGYTF. The CDR3 coding sequence is TGTGCCAGCAGCCAGAGACAGGGGACTAACTATGGCTACACCTTC. The rearrangement uses TRBV7-9 and TRBJ1-2; the match to TRBD1 covers 8 bases. J lost 0 bases, V lost 5 bases, and 5 bases had no gene match. Germline CDR1 and CDR2: SEHNR and FQNEAQ (reference sequence). The CDR3 covers 15 residues.

V usage is TRBV6-5 and J usage is TRBJ2-1; perhaps TRBD1 as D (6 bases). The CDR3 runs to 13 residues. Trimming removed 6 bases from V and 8 bases from J, with 14 bases in between. Germline V gene sequence: CDR1 MNHEY, CDR2 SVGAGI. The CDR3, as DNA: TGTGCCAGCAGCCCCCCTGGACAGCATGAGCAGTTCTTC. It yields the protein CASSPPGQHEQFF.

This chain connects TRBV29-1 to TRBJ1-2; 8 bases match TRBD1. Trimming removed 6 bases from V and 5 bases from J; junction bases left unmatched: 2. CDR3 length: 11 amino acids. Germline assignment: CDR1 SQVTM and CDR2 ANQGSEA. CDR3 amino acids: CSVGQEYGYTF. For the CDR3, the DNA is TGCAGCGTGGGACAGGAGTATGGCTACACCTTC.

This chain uses TRBV18 with TRBJ1-4; D may be TRBD1 (6 bases). V lost 3 bases and J 3 bases, leaving 14 bases between the germline ends. The length of the CDR3 is 16 residues. Germline values: CDR1 KGHSH, CDR2 LQKENI. This chain's CDR3 is CASSPQGRIANEKLFF. CDR3 sequence (DNA): TGTGCCAGCTCACCGCAGGGGAGAATAGCTAATGAAAAACTGTTTTTT.

This chain uses TRBV6-2 or TRBV6-3 with TRBJ2-1; possibly TRBD2 for D (6 bases). The CDR3 is 15 residues long. Germline V gives CDR1 MNHEY, CDR2 SVGEGT. Trimming took 0 bases from V and 7 from J, leaving 13 bases between them. The CDR3: CASSYSNGGHNEQFF. CDR3 bases: TGTGCCAGCAGTTACTCGAACGGGGGTCATAATGAGCAGTTCTTC.

This sequence joins TRBV9 and TRBJ2-1, with TRBD2 matching 14 bases. Unmatched junction bases numbered 14, after V lost 3 bases and J lost 3 bases. The germline CDR1 and CDR2 sequences are SGDLS and YYNGEE. This CDR3 region has 20 residues. The CDR3 spells CASSDRLAGGQDSDYNEQFF. The CDR3 nucleotides are TGTGCCAGCAGCGACCGACTAGCGGGGGGGCAGGACTCCGACTACAATGAGCAGTTCTTC.

The chain carries TRBV7-2 and TRBJ2-1, with 8 positions matching TRBD1. The length of the CDR3 is 14 residues. V shed 4 bases and J 12 bases; nucleotides not matched to a gene: 11. CDR1 and CDR2 from the germline V gene are SGHTA and FQGNSA. CDR3 bases: TGTGCCAGCAGCTCCGGACAGGGCGGCTTAACGCAGTTCTTC. It is translated as CASSSGQGGLTQFF.

This rearrangement joins TRBV6-5 to TRBJ2-7; a weak D match, TRBD2 (6 bases). CDR1 is MNHEY and CDR2 is SVGAGI in the germline V gene. The CDR3 is 15 amino acids. The germline V and J ends were trimmed by 0 bases and 3 bases, with 12 bases remaining between them. The CDR3 loop is CASSYSTRFGYEQYF. As DNA, the CDR3 is TGTGCCAGCAGTTACTCGACTAGGTTCGGCTACGAGCAGTACTTC.

This clone was seen a single time. CDR3 loop: CASSVEGGTGGTEAFF. Here the CDR3 DNA reads TGTGCCAGCAGCGTAGAGGGTGGGACAGGGGGCACTGAAGCTTTCTTT. The chain has TRBV9 and TRBJ1-1; 11 nucleotides match TRBD1. CDR3 length equals 16 residues. Germline trimming cut 0 bases from V and 4 bases from J; bases unmatched to any gene: 5. Germline V gives CDR1 SGDLS, CDR2 YYNGEE.

This chain connects TRBV5-4 to TRBJ2-6; tentative D call: TRBD2 (5 bases). Germline values: CDR1 SGHNT, CDR2 YYREEE (reference sequence). Between the trimmed V and J ends, which lost 0 bases and 2 bases, there was a span of 9 bases. The CDR3 is 16 residues long. The CDR3 nucleotides read TGTGCCAGCAGCTTGGCCTTCGGGGCTGGGGCCAACGTCCTGACTTTC. Its translation is CASSLAFGAGANVLTF.

This clone was found a few times. This chain uses TRBV2 with TRBJ1-5; tentative D call: TRBD1 (5 bases). Between the trimmed V and J ends, which lost 4 bases and 6 bases, there was a span of 16 bases. The CDR3 extends over 15 amino acids. Germline values: CDR1 SNHLY, CDR2 FYNNEI. CDR3 sequence: CASSVSREVGQPQHF. CDR3 bases: TGTGCCAGCAGTGTGAGCAGGGAGGTTGGTCAGCCCCAGCATTTT.

The J gene is TRBJ2-3, the V gene TRBV5-1, with D perhaps matching TRBD1 (5 bases). Trimming pared 1 base from V and 3 bases from J, leaving 15 bases between. The germline gives CDR1 SGHRS, CDR2 YFSETQ. CDR3 length: 16 residues. CDR3 protein: CASSLPSGLGTDTQYF. In nucleotides, the CDR3 is TGCGCCAGCAGCTTGCCATCAGGGTTGGGGACAGATACGCAGTATTTT.

The chain carries TRBV7-3 and TRBJ1-4; maybe TRBD1 (6 bases). Per the germline V gene, CDR1 is SGHTA and CDR2 is FQGTGA. V was clipped by 2 bases and J by 7 bases, with 11 bases between them. The CDR3 covers 14 residues. CDR3 sequence (DNA): TGTGCCAGCAGCTTATCAGGGGTTGGTGAAAAACTGTTTTTT. Amino acid sequence: CASSLSGVGEKLFF.

V is TRBV18 and J is TRBJ1-2; TRBD1 might be the D (5 bases). The CDR3 length is 14 residues. Trimming cost V 3 bases and J 2 bases, with 10 bases left between them. From germline, CDR1 is KGHSH and CDR2 LQKENI. The CDR3 spells CASSPDGGNYGYTF. CDR3 nucleotides: TGTGCCAGCTCACCGGACGGGGGAAACTATGGCTACACCTTC.

The chain employs TRBV9 and TRBJ2-1, with 8 bases fitting TRBD2. The CDR3 has 16 residues. Germline values: CDR1 SGDLS, CDR2 YYNGEE. J lost 4 bases, V lost 4 bases, and 10 bases had no gene match. CDR3 protein: CASSTTGTRGYNEQFF. For the CDR3, the DNA is TGTGCCAGCAGCACCACAGGGACTAGGGGTTACAATGAGCAGTTCTTC.

The J gene is TRBJ2-1, the V gene TRBV18; TRBD2 matches 9 bases. Germline V gene lookup returns CDR1 KGHSH and CDR2 LQKENI. V dropped 2 bases and J dropped 3; count of bases not matched to a gene: 5. The CDR3 has 16 amino acids. The CDR3 coding sequence is TGTGCCAGCTCACCAGCTGGAGCGGGGGGCTACAATGAGCAGTTCTTC. Translating it yields CASSPAGAGGYNEQFF. The whole variable domain, remainder taken from reference TRBV18 and TRBJ2-1, is NAGVMQNPRHLVRRRGQEARLRCSPMKGHSHVYWYRQLPEEGLKFMVYLQKENIIDESGMPKERFSAEFPKEGPSILRIQQVVRGDSAAYFCASSPAGAGGYNEQFFGPGTRLTVL.

On this clone itself: The limits of the CDR3 on the DNA are not certain, so only TCRdb's listed CDR3 is given. The chain employs TRBV21-1 and TRBJ2-1; the table's D call, TRBD2, was not checked against the DNA. TRBV21-1 is classified as a pseudogene. The CDR3 numbers 17 amino acids, ends counted. The CDR3 here is CASSKVGSGITPDEQFF.